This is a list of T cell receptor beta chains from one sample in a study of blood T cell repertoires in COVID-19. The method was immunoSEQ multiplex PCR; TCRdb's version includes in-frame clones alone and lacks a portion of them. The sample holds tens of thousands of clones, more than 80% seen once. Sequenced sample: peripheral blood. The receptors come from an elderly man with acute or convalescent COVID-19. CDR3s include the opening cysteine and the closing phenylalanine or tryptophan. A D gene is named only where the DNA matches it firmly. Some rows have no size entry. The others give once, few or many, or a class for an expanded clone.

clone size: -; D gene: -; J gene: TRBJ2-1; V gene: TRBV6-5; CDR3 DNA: TGTGCCAGCAGCTTGACTAGCTACAATGAGCAGTTCTTC; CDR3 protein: CASSLTSYNEQFF
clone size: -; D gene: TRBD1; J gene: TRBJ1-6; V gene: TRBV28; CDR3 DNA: TGTGCCAGCAGTTTATGGGGACCGGGACAGGGGCCCTCCAATTCACCCCTCCACTTT; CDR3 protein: CASSLWGPGQGPSNSPLHF
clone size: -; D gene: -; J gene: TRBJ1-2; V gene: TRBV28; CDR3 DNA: TGTGCCAGCGGGTCAGGCAATGTGGTGGTCGTCTATGGCTACACCTTC; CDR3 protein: CASGSGNVVVVYGYTF
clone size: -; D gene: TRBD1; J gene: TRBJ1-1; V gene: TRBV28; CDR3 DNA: TGTGCCTCCCTTCGGGGACAGGGGGCAGGGAACACTGAAGCTTTCTTT; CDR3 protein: CASLRGQGAGNTEAFF
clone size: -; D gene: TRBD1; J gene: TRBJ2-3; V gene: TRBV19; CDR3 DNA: TGTGCCAGTAAACGTGGACAGGGAGATACGCAGTATTTT; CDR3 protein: CASKRGQGDTQYF
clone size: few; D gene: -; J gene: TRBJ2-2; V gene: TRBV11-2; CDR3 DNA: TGTGCCAGCAGCTTTCGTCAGGGATCAACCGGGGAGCTGTTTTTT; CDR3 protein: CASSFRQGSTGELFF
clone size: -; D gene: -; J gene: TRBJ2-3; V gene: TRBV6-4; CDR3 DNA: TGTGCCAGCAGTGACGGAAATGCAGGGGCTGCAGATACGCAGTATTTT; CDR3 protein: CASSDGNAGAADTQYF
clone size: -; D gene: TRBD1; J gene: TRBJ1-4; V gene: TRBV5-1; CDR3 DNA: TGCGCCAGCAGCCGACAGGGGAAACGAACTAATGAAAAACTGTTTTTT; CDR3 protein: CASSRQGKRTNEKLFF
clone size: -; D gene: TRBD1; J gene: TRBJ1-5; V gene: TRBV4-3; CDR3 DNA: TGCGCCAGCAGCCTCTCCACGACAGGGGGTCAGCCCCAGCATTTT; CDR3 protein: CASSLSTTGGQPQHF
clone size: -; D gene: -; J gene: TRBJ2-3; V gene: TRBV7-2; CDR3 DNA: TGTGCCAGCAGCTTCGGCGGAGGAACAGATACGCAGTATTTT; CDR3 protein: CASSFGGGTDTQYF
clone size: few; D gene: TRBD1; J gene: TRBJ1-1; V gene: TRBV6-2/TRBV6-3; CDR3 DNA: TGTGCCAGCAGTTACTCCTCAGGGGGCGCGAACACTGAAGCTTTCTTT; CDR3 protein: CASSYSSGGANTEAFF
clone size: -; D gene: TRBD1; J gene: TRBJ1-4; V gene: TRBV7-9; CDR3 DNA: TGTGCCAGCAGCACGCCGGGACAGGAGGAAAAACTGTTTTTT; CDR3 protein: CASSTPGQEEKLFF
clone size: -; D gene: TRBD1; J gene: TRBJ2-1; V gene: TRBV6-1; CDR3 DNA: TGTGCCAGCAGTGAATTGGGACAGTACAATGAGCAGTTCTTC; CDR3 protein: CASSELGQYNEQFF
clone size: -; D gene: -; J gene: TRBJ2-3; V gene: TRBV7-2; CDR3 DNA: TGTGCCAGCAGCCGGTTCACAGATACGCAGTATTTT; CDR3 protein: CASSRFTDTQYF
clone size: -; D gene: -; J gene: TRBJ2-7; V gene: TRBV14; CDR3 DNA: TGTGCCAGCAGCCAAGCACAGGCTGAGAGCCCCTACGAGCAGTACTTC; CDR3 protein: CASSQAQAESPYEQYF
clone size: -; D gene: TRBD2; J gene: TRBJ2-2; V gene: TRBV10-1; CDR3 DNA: TGCGCCAGCAGTGAGACGAGACTAGCGGGAGACACCGGGGAGCTGTTTTTT; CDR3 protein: CASSETRLAGDTGELFF
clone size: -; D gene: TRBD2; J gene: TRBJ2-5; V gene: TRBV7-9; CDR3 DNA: TGTGCCAGCAGCTGGGGGACTAGCCCAGAGACCCAGTACTTC; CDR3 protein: CASSWGTSPETQYF
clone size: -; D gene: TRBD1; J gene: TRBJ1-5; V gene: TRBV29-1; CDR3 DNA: TGCAGCGCCCGGACAGGGGAATGGAATCAGCCCCAGCATTTT; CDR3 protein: CSARTGEWNQPQHF
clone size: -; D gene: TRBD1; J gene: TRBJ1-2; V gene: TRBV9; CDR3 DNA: TGTGCCAGCAGCGAACTCCCAGGGGACAGCCGCTACACCTTC; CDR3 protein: CASSELPGDSRYTF
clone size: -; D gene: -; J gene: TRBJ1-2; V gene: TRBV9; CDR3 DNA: TGTGCCAGCAGCGTAGGCCAGGGAAAGAGATCTTATGGCTACACCTTC; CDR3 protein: CASSVGQGKRSYGYTF
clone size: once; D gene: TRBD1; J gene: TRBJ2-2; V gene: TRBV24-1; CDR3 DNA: TGTGCCACCAGACCCCAGGGGGAGAATAGCGGGGAGCTGTTTTTT; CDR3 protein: CATRPQGENSGELFF
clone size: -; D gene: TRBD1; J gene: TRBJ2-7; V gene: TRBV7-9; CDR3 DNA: TGTGCCAGCAGGGAGCCGACAGGGGACTACGAGCAGTACTTC; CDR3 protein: CASREPTGDYEQYF
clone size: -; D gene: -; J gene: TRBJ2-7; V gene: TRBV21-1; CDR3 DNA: TGTGCCAGCAGGCCCGGACCGGACAGGAAAGTCGGCAACGAGCAGTACTTC; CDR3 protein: CASRPGPDRKVGNEQYF
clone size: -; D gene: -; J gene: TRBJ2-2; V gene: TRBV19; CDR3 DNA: TGTGCCAGTTCCCTTCGCCCAGGGAACACCGGGGAGCTGTTTTTT; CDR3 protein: CASSLRPGNTGELFF
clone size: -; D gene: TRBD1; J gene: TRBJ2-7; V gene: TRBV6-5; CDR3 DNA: TGTGCCAGCAGATTTGACAGGGGTCCTCCCTACGAGCAGTACTTC; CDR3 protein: CASRFDRGPPYEQYF
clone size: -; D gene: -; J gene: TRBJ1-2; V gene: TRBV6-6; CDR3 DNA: TGTGCCAGCAGTAGAGGACAGATCTATGGCTACACCTTC; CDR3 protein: CASSRGQIYGYTF
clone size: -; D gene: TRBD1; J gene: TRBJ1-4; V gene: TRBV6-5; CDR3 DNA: TGTGCCAGCAGTTACGAATCCGGCAGGGGGAATGAAAAACTGTTTTTT; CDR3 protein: CASSYESGRGNEKLFF
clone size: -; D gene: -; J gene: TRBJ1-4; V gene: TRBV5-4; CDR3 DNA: TGTGCCAGCAGCTTGACGGGAGCGGCTAATGAAAAACTGTTTTTT; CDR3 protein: CASSLTGAANEKLFF
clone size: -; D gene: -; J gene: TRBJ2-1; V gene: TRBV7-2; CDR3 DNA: TGTGCCAGCAGCTTTAGCGGAGGGCCCCCGGCGGGGCAGTTCTTC; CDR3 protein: CASSFSGGPPAGQFF
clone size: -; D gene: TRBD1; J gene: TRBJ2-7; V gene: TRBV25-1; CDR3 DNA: TGTGCCAGCACTGGGCCTCCGGGACAGGGGGACTACGAGCAGTACTTC; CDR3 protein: CASTGPPGQGDYEQYF
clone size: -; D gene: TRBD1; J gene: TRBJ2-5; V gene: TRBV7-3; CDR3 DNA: TGTGCCAGCAGCACTGTTTCGTCAGGGGGAATTCAAGAGACCCAGTACTTC; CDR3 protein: CASSTVSSGGIQETQYF
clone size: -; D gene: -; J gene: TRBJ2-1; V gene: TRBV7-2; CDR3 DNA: TGTGCCAGCAGCCCGGAGGGGGAGCAGTTCTTC; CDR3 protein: CASSPEGEQFF
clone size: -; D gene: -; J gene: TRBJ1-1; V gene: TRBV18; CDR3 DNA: TGTGCCAGCTCACCTTCTGCAGCAGGGGTAACTGAAGCTTTCTTT; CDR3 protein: CASSPSAAGVTEAFF